These 19 T cell receptor beta chains originate from one sample sequenced in a study of cytomegalovirus exposure and HLA in healthy donors. Produced via immunoSEQ multiplex PCR; TCRdb's table is partial and in-frame only. Among 120,000 to 150,000 clones listed, 88% were seen once. The source material was PBMCs. The receptor source for this set is a woman between 18 and 30 years old in good health and CMV-seropositive.

The V call is TRBV9, the J call TRBJ2-3; possible D gene TRBD2, 5 bases. The CDR3 extends over 14 amino acids. With 6 bases removed from V and 0 bases from J, the gap between germline ends came to 11 bases. Germline V CDR1 and CDR2: SGDLS, YYNGEE. This chain's CDR3 is CASNIGLSTDTQYF. CDR3 bases: TGTGCCAGCAATATCGGACTCAGCACAGATACGCAGTATTTT.

The genes are TRBV5-6 and TRBJ1-6; perhaps TRBD1 as D (6 bases). V was pared by 5 bases and J by 11 bases, with 17 bases between. Germline V gives CDR1 SGHDT, CDR2 YYEEEE. This CDR3 comprises 14 residues. CDR3 nucleotides: TGTGCCAGCAGGCATGGGACACCGAGGACACCCCTCCACTTT. This translates into CASRHGTPRTPLHF.

The chain has TRBV2 and TRBJ1-5; the D is unclear. The germline V gene has CDR1 SNHLY and CDR2 FYNNEI. Trimming left V 2 bases short and J 4 bases short, with 6 bases between. This CDR3 has 13 amino acids. In DNA form, the CDR3 reads TGTGCCAGCAGTGAAAGGGAGAATCAGCCCCAGCATTTT. The encoded protein is CASSERENQPQHF.

The rearrangement uses TRBV5-5 and TRBJ1-3, with a tentative D call TRBD1 (5 bases). CDR1 is SGHKS and CDR2 is YYEKEE in the germline V gene (reference sequence). This CDR3 is 17 amino acids long. Between the trimmed V and J ends, which lost 4 bases and 0 bases, there was a span of 17 bases. CDR3 protein: CASSPLAGIHSGNTIYF. The CDR3 DNA follows: TGTGCCAGCAGCCCCCTCGCAGGGATCCACTCTGGAAACACCATATATTTT.

V and J are TRBV2 and TRBJ1-5; 10 bases map to TRBD1. CDR3 length equals 12 residues. The germline V gene encodes CDR1 SNHLY and CDR2 FYNNEI. V dropped 8 bases and J dropped 5; count of bases not matched to a gene: 0. The CDR3 bases are TGTGCCAGCGGACAGGGGGATCAGCCCCAGCATTTT. The encoded protein is CASGQGDQPQHF.

The V gene is TRBV11-2, the J gene TRBJ1-2; 9 nucleotides line up with TRBD1. The CDR3 runs 14 residues. The V segment lost 2 bases and the J segment 6 bases; nucleotides outside the gene matches: 4. Germline V lookup: CDR1 SGHAT, CDR2 FQNNGV. The CDR3 is CASSLQQGADGYTF. CDR3 bases: TGTGCCAGCAGCTTACAACAGGGGGCAGATGGCTACACCTTC.

The chain recombines TRBV10-1 with TRBJ2-3; D gene uncertain. V was pared by 4 bases and J by 3 bases, with 11 bases between. The CDR3 runs to 14 residues. CDR1 and CDR2 from the germline V gene are WNHNN and SYGVQD (reference sequence). The CDR3 spells CASSGHRSTDTQYF. In DNA form, the CDR3 reads TGCGCCAGCAGTGGTCACAGATCTACAGATACGCAGTATTTT.

The V call is TRBV5-6, the J call TRBJ1-1, with 10 nucleotides matching TRBD1. CDR1 is SGHDT, CDR2 YYEEEE, per germline. Trimming removed 3 bases from V and 3 bases from J; junction bases left unmatched: 11. The CDR3 sequence is 17 residues long. CDR3: CASSSSVGTGVYTEAFF. CDR3 nucleotides: TGTGCCAGCAGCTCCTCCGTAGGGACAGGGGTGTACACTGAAGCTTTCTTT.

The chain recombines TRBV10-3 with TRBJ2-7; a possible D gene is TRBD1 (5 bases). The CDR3 is made up of 14 amino acids. Germline lookup yields CDR1 ENHRY and CDR2 SYGVKD. V was clipped by 5 bases and J by 6 bases, with 17 bases between them. The CDR3 region is CAISPSAGLVEQYF. CDR3 coding DNA: TGTGCCATCAGTCCCTCCGCAGGGCTTGTCGAGCAGTACTTC.

V is TRBV18 and J is TRBJ1-1; no definite D call. The CDR3 contains 13 residues. V lost 6 bases to trimming and J lost 10 bases, with 18 bases between them. Per the germline V gene, CDR1 is KGHSH and CDR2 is LQKENI. CDR3 loop: CASSPRSETGAFF. For the CDR3, the DNA is TGTGCCAGCTCCCCAAGGTCGGAAACGGGAGCTTTCTTT.

The chain carries TRBV4-1 and TRBJ2-3, with 9 bases matching TRBD2. Germline CDR1 is MGHRA and CDR2 is YSYEKL. This CDR3 has 17 residues. The ends lost 1 base at V and 4 bases at J; junction bases unmatched: 9. The CDR3 protein is CASSQATGGRAADTQYF. DNA of the CDR3: TGCGCCAGCAGCCAAGCCACTGGCGGGAGGGCCGCAGATACGCAGTATTTT.

The V gene is TRBV18, the J gene TRBJ2-1, with 12 bases matching TRBD2. Germline V gives CDR1 KGHSH, CDR2 LQKENI. This CDR3 comprises 17 residues. The J segment lost 4 bases and the V segment lost 2 bases, leaving 6 bases of the junction unmatched. CDR3 residues: CASSPFTSGGSYNEQFF. The CDR3 DNA sequence: TGTGCCAGCTCACCATTCACTAGCGGGGGGTCATACAATGAGCAGTTCTTC.

The genes are TRBV5-1 and TRBJ1-2; D not certain. Germline V CDR1 and CDR2: SGHRS, YFSETQ. Trimming left V 3 bases short and J 3 bases short, with 9 bases between. The CDR3 sequence is 13 residues long. The CDR3 reads CASSYGGDYGYTF. The CDR3 nucleotides read TGCGCCAGCAGCTATGGTGGAGACTATGGCTACACCTTC.

This rearrangement joins TRBV18 to TRBJ1-1; 11 positions agree with TRBD1. This CDR3 contains 14 residues. After removal of 1 base from V and 8 bases from J, the junction contained 3 bases not matched to a gene. Germline loops: CDR1 KGHSH, CDR2 LQKENI. The CDR3 nucleotides are TGTGCCAGCTCACCACTGGACAGGGGGCTCGAAGCTTTCTTT. Translation gives CASSPLDRGLEAFF.

In DNA, the CDR3 is TGTGCCAGCAGCTTAGAGTTAGAGGCGCAGTATTTT. This encodes CASSLELEAQYF. The V gene is TRBV13, the J gene TRBJ2-3; D is uncertain. Germline values: CDR1 PRHDT, CDR2 FYEKMQ (reference sequence). The length of the CDR3 is 12 residues. V was trimmed by 1 base and J by 10 bases, leaving 9 bases between them.

The chain links TRBV7-2 to TRBJ2-5; weak D call: TRBD2 (6 bases). Trimming removed 4 bases at V and 2 bases at J, with 11 bases between. The CDR3 runs to 14 residues. The germline gives CDR1 SGHTA, CDR2 FQGNSA. The CDR3 bases are TGTGCCAGCAGCTGGTACAGCGGGCAAGAGACCCAGTACTTC. This gives the protein CASSWYSGQETQYF.

The gene calls are TRBV6-5 and TRBJ2-3; D uncertain. This CDR3 spans 12 amino acids. The germline gives CDR1 MNHEY, CDR2 SVGAGI. Trimming took off 5 bases at V and 4 bases at J, with 7 bases between the two ends. The CDR3 sequence: CASSQRADTQYF. The CDR3 nucleotides are TGTGCCAGCAGTCAACGAGCAGATACGCAGTATTTT.

This rearrangement joins TRBV6-4 to TRBJ1-6; maybe TRBD1 (6 bases). The germline V gene has CDR1 MRHNA and CDR2 SNTAGT. This CDR3 has 15 residues. Trimming shortened V by 6 bases and J by 0 bases, and 9 bases separated the two germline ends. CDR3 DNA sequence: TGTGCCAGCAGCCCGGACAGCTCCTATAATTCACCCCTCCACTTT. Amino acid sequence: CASSPDSSYNSPLHF.

This clone turned up a few times. J is TRBJ2-7 and V is TRBV27; D is uncertain. Germline lookup yields CDR1 MNHEY and CDR2 SMNVEV (reference sequence). The CDR3 covers 13 residues. V was trimmed by 3 bases and J by 0 bases, leaving 6 bases between them. The CDR3 loop is CASSLSFSYEQYF. The CDR3 nucleotides read TGTGCCAGCAGTTTGTCTTTCTCCTACGAGCAGTACTTC.